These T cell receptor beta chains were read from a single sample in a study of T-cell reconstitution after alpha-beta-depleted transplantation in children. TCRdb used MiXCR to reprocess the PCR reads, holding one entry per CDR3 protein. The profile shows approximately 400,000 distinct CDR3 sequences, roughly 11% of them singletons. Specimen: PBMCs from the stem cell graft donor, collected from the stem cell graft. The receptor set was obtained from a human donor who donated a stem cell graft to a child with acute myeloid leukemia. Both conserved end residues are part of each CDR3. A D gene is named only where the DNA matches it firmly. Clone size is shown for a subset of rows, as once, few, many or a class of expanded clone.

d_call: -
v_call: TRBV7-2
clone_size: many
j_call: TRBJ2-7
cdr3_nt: TGTGCCAGCAGTGGGGCCTCCTACGAGCAGTACTTC
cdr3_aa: CASSGASYEQYF

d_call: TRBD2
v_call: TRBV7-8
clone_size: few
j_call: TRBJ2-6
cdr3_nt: TGTGCCAGCAGCTTACCGGGACTAGCGCCTTTTGGGGCCAACGTCCTGACTTTC
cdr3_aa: CASSLPGLAPFGANVLTF

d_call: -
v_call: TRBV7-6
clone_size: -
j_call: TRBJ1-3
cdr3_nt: TGTGCCAGCAGCTTAGCTGGGACACCTGGGGGAAACACCATATATTTT
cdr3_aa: CASSLAGTPGGNTIYF

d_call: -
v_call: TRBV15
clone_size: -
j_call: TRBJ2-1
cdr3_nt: TGTGCCACCAGCAGCCATCCGGGCCCCGACTACAATGAGCAGTTCTTC
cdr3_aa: CATSSHPGPDYNEQFF

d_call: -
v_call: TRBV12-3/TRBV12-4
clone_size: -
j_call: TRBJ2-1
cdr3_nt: TGTGCCAGCAGTTTTGGCGCCCGTCCAAGCAATGAGCAGTTCTTC
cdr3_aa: CASSFGARPSNEQFF

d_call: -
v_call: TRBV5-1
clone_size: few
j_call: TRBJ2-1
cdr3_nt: TGCGCCAGCAGCTTGGAGGCTTCTCGGGGGCAGTTCTTC
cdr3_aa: CASSLEASRGQFF

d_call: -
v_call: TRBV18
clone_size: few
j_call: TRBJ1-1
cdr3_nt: TGTGCCAGCTCCCTACGGTCGGGGGACGATGAAGCTTTCTTT
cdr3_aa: CASSLRSGDDEAFF

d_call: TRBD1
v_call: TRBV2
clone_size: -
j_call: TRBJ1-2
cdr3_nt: TGTGCCAGCGCCTCCACAGGGGTTAACTATGGCTACACCTTC
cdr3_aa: CASASTGVNYGYTF

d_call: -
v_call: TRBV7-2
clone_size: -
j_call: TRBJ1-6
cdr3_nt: TGTGCCAGCAGCCACGGACGAGGGGGGTCACCCCTCCACTTT
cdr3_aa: CASSHGRGGSPLHF

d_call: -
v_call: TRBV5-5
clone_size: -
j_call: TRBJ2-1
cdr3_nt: TGTGCCAGCAGCGACCCCCGGGCGCACCTCGTGCAGTTCTTC
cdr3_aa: CASSDPRAHLVQFF

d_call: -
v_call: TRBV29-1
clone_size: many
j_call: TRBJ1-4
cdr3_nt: TGCAGCGTTGAAGTTGAAGAGGGGATAAATGAAAAACTGTTTTTT
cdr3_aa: CSVEVEEGINEKLFF

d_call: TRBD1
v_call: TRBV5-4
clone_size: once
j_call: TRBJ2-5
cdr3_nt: TGTGCCAGCAGTCCGGACAGGGGAGGTCTCCAGTACTTC
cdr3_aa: CASSPDRGGLQYF

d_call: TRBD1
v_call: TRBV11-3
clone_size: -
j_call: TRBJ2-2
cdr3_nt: TGTGCCAGCAGCCAACGGGACAGGGGGCTTACCGGGGAGCTGTTTTTT
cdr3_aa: CASSQRDRGLTGELFF

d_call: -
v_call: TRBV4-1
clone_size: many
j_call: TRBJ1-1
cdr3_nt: TGCGCCAGCAGCCACCCCACCGGGGGGGGTGAAGCTTTCTTT
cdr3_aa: CASSHPTGGGEAFF

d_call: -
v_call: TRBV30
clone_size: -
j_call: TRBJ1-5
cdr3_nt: TGTGCCTGGAATCAAAATAGCAATCAGCCCCAGCATTTT
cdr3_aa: CAWNQNSNQPQHF

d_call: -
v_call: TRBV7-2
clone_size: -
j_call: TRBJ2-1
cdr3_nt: TGTGCCAGCAGCCGGGGCCAGGGGGGCGATGAGCAGTTCTTC
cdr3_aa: CASSRGQGGDEQFF

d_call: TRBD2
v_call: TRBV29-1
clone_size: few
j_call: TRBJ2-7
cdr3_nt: TGCAGCGTTGTTAGCGGGAGCGGCGGGGACGAGCAGTACTTC
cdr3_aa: CSVVSGSGGDEQYF

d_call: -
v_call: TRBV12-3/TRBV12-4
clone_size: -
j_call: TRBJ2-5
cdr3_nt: TGTGCCAGCAGGCCCACGGCAGGGGCCGGGACCCAGTACTTC
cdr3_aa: CASRPTAGAGTQYF

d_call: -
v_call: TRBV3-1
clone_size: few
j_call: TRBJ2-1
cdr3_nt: TGTGCCAGCAGCCGCGCGCAGGGATACAATGAGCAGTTCTTC
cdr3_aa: CASSRAQGYNEQFF

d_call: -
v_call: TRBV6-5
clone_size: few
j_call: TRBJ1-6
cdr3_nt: TGTGCCAGCAGTTACTCACAGAATTCACCCCTCCACTTT
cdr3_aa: CASSYSQNSPLHF

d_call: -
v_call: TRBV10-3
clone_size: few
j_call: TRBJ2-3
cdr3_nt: TGTGCCATCAGTACCCCGCGGGGATCCACAGATACGCAGTATTTT
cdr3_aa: CAISTPRGSTDTQYF

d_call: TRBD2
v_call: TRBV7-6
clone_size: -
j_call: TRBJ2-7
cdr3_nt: TGTGCCAGCAGCTTAGCGGGGACTAGCGGGAGCTACGAGCAGTACTTC
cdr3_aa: CASSLAGTSGSYEQYF

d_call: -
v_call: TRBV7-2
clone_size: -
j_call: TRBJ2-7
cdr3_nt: TGTGCCAGCAGCCCAGGTGGCGGGGTAAGCTCCTACGAGCAGTACTTC
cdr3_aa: CASSPGGGVSSYEQYF

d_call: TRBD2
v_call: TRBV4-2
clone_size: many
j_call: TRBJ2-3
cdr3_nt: TGTGCCAGCAGCCAAGGAGAGGGTAGCGGGACCCCGCAGTATTTT
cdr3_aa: CASSQGEGSGTPQYF

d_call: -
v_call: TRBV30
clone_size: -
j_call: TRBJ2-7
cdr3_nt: TGTGCCTGGAGCGGAACTCATTCCGGCGAGCAGTACTTC
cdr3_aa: CAWSGTHSGEQYF

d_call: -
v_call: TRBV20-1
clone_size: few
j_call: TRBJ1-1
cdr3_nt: TGCCGTCTCGGGCGTGCCACTGAAGCTTTCTTT
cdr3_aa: CRLGRATEAFF

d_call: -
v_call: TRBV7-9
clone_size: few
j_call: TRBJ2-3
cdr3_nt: TGTGCCAGCAGTTTCCAAAGCGGAAACACAGATACGCAGTATTTT
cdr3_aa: CASSFQSGNTDTQYF

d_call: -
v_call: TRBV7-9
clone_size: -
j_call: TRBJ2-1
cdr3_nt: TGTGCCAGCAGCTTTCAGGGACTTGAGCAGTTCTTC
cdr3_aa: CASSFQGLEQFF

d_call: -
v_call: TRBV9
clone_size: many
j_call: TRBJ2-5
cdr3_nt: TGTGCCAGCAGCTCCGGGGGACTCCGCGGGACCCAGTACTTC
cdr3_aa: CASSSGGLRGTQYF

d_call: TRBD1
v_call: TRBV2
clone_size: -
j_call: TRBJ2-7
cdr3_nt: TGTGCCAGCAGTGACTGGGACAGGGGCTCTTACGAGCAGTACTTC
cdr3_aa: CASSDWDRGSYEQYF

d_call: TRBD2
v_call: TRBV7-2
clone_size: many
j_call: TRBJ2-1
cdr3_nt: TGTGCCAGCAGCTCAAGAGGACTAGCGGGAGTTCATGAGCAGTTCTTC
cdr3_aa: CASSSRGLAGVHEQFF

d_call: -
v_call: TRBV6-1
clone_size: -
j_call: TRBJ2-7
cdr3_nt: TGTGCCAGCAGTCAAACGGGGTACCCCGTTTCCTACGAGCAGTACTTC
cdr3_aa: CASSQTGYPVSYEQYF

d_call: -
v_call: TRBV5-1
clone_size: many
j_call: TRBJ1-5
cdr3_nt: TGCGCCAGCAGCTTGGGGGGAGATAGCAATCAGCCCCAGCATTTT
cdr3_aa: CASSLGGDSNQPQHF

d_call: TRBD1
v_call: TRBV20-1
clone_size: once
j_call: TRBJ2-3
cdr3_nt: TGCAGTGCCCAGGGGGCAGTTACGCAGTATTTT
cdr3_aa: CSAQGAVTQYF

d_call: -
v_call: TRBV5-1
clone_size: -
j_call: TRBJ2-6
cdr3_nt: TGCGCCAGCAGCTGGACGACACGGCGGCACTCTGGGGCCAACGTCCTGACTTTC
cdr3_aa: CASSWTTRRHSGANVLTF

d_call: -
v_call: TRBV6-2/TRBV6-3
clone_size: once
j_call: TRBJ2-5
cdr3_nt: TGTGCCAGCAGTTACAGCGGGTACCAAGAGACCCAGTACTTC
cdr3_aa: CASSYSGYQETQYF

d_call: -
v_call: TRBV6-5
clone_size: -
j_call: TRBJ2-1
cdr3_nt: TGTGCCAGCAGTTCCTCTATTTACAATGAGCAGTTCTTC
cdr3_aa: CASSSSIYNEQFF

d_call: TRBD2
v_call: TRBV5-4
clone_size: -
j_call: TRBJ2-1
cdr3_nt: TGTGCCAGCAGCAATGGACTAGCGGAGAACAATGAGCAGTTCTTC
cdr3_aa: CASSNGLAENNEQFF

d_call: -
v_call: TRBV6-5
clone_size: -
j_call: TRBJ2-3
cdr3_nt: TGTGCCAGCAGTTACCCTCCGCCGTCGACGCAGTATTTT
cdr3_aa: CASSYPPPSTQYF

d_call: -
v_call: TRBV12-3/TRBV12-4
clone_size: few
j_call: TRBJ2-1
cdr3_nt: TGTGCCAGCAGTGCCGCTAGCGTTGAGCAGTTCTTC
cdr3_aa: CASSAASVEQFF

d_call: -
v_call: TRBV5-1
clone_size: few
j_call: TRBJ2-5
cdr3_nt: TGCGCCAGCAGCCCCGGACAGCCGCAAGAGACCCAGTACTTC
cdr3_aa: CASSPGQPQETQYF

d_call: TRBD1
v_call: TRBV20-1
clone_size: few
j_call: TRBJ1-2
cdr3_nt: TGCAGTGCTACCGGGACAGGGGCTGGCTACACCTTC
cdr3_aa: CSATGTGAGYTF

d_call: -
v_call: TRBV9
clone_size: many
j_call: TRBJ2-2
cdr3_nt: TGTGCCAGCAGCGTAACAAAGCAGGGGTATGGGGAGCTGTTTTTT
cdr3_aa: CASSVTKQGYGELFF

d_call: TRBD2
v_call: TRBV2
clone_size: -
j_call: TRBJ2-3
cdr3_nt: TGTGCCAGCAGTTTTAGCGGGGGGGCCAAAGATACGCAGTATTTT
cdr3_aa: CASSFSGGAKDTQYF

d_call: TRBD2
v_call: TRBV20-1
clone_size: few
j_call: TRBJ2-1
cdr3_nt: TGCAGTGCTAGGCCGGGACTAGCCTTCAATGAGCAGTTCTTC
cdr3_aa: CSARPGLAFNEQFF